The sequence of this T cell receptor beta chain was determined in a study of OX40 agonist ivuxolimab in advanced cancers. Using immunoSEQ multiplex PCR, the repertoire was profiled, and TCRdb retains in-frame clones only, with some absent. The profile covers some 30,000 clones, with 80% to 90% appearing a single time and approximately 21% taken by the ten largest. The TCR sequence derives from an adult with an advanced solid tumor such as melanoma, head and neck, liver or kidney cancer. This material consisted of CD4+ or CD8+ T cells sorted from blood, taken in a trial of the OX40 agonist ivuxolimab.

DNA of the CDR3: TGTGCCACCAGCAGAGATCTCGGCTACGAGCAGTACTTC. Encoded protein: CATSRDLGYEQYF. The chain has TRBV15 and TRBJ2-7; the D is unclear. V lost 0 bases and J 3 bases, leaving 6 bases between the germline ends. This CDR3 comprises 13 residues. Germline assignment: CDR1 LNHNV and CDR2 YYDKDF (reference sequence).